One and the same sample provided the 30 T cell receptor beta chains below, sequenced in a study of CD8+ T cells in alopecia areata. Those with alopecia areata gave lesional scalp punch biopsies and peripheral blood. cDNA serving as the sequencing template came from extracted, reverse transcribed RNA. TCRdb keeps only in-frame clones here, not all; method: immunoSEQ multiplex PCR. The sample holds 7,000 to 9,000 clones, around 69% seen once. Sequences were derived from skin, sampled at week 0. The receptors come from a human donor with alopecia areata.

The chain couples TRBV2 to TRBJ2-7, with 11 bases identical to TRBD2. The CDR3 has 13 residues. V shed 6 bases and J 4 bases; nucleotides not matched to a gene: 2. Germline-derived CDR1 and CDR2 are SNHLY and FYNNEI. The CDR3 here is CASRGTSGYEQYF. CDR3 in DNA: TGTGCCAGCAGGGGGACTAGCGGTTACGAGCAGTACTTC.

The chain recombines TRBV2 with TRBJ1-6; a possible D gene is TRBD1 (6 bases). Germline lookup yields CDR1 SNHLY and CDR2 FYNNEI. The CDR3 spans 15 residues. Between the trimmed V and J ends, which lost 6 bases and 9 bases, there was a span of 18 bases. CDR3 sequence reads: CASSSTQGGGSPLHF. CDR3 sequence (DNA): TGTGCCAGCAGCTCGACGCAGGGAGGGGGTTCACCCCTCCACTTT.

V usage is TRBV7-2 and J usage is TRBJ2-7, with TRBD2 as a possible D gene (7 bases). This CDR3 region has 16 residues. Trimming shortened V by 1 base and J by 2 bases, and 15 bases separated the two germline ends. Germline V gene lookup returns CDR1 SGHTA and CDR2 FQGNSA. DNA for the CDR3: TGTGCCAGCAGCTTAGTTGGGGGGGCCGTTACCTACGAGCAGTACTTC. Residues: CASSLVGGAVTYEQYF.

The chain joins TRBV29-1 to TRBJ1-5; D is undetermined. The CDR3 loop spans 16 amino acids. In germline, CDR1 is SQVTM, CDR2 ANQGSEA. V was pared by 5 bases and J by 2 bases, with 19 bases between. This chain's CDR3 is CSVLTRLDGGNQPQHF. The CDR3 DNA sequence: TGCAGCGTTCTTACCCGATTAGACGGCGGCAATCAGCCCCAGCATTTT.

In this sample, this clone turned up a few times. The chain employs TRBV11-2 and TRBJ2-1, with 12 nucleotides matching TRBD2. Germline-derived CDR1 and CDR2 are SGHAT and FQNNGV. The CDR3 spans 15 residues. J gave up 7 bases and V 4 bases, and 5 bases lay outside the gene matches. The CDR3 reads CASSSSGGAGNEQFF. The CDR3, as DNA: TGTGCCAGCAGCTCTAGCGGGGGGGCCGGGAATGAGCAGTTCTTC.

The V and J genes are TRBV29-1 and TRBJ1-1, with 11 bases lining up with TRBD1. After removal of 6 bases from V and 5 bases from J, the junction contained 5 bases not matched to a gene. The CDR3 contains 13 residues. The germline V gene has CDR1 SQVTM and CDR2 ANQGSEA. The DNA for the CDR3 is TGCAGCGTCGGGGGACAGGGGGGGACTGAAGCTTTCTTT. Amino acid sequence: CSVGGQGGTEAFF.

Concerning this clone: The junction departs from the called germline gene at one end, perhaps through a read error. At the DNA level, this CDR3 is encoded by other sequences in the same sample as well. The chain uses TRBV7-2 and TRBJ2-6; D is possibly TRBD1 (6 bases). CDR1 SGHTA and CDR2 FQGNSA come from the germline V gene. This CDR3 spans 16 amino acids. For the CDR3, the DNA is TGCGCCAGCAGCTTAAGGACAGTCTCTGGGGCCAACGTCCTGACTTTC. Residues: CASSLRTVSGANVLTF.

This clone was observed a few times. This chain's CDR3 is CASSTVSGTDTQYF. The CDR3 DNA sequence: TGTGCCAGCAGTACCGTTAGCGGAACAGATACGCAGTATTTT. The chain employs TRBV6-5 and TRBJ2-3, with a tentative D call TRBD2 (6 bases). CDR3 length equals 14 residues. The V gene lost 5 bases and the J gene lost 3 bases, with 12 bases spanning the gap. Germline assignment: CDR1 MNHEY and CDR2 SVGAGI.

The chain has TRBV6-1 and TRBJ1-1; unclear D gene. Trimming took off 3 bases at V and 11 bases at J, with 10 bases between the two ends. Looked up from germline, CDR1 is MNHNS and CDR2 is SASEGT. The CDR3 runs 11 residues. CDR3 sequence reads: CASSDLRRAFF. The CDR3 DNA reads TGTGCCAGCAGTGATCTAAGAAGGGCTTTCTTT.

This rearrangement joins TRBV6-6 to TRBJ1-4, with D perhaps matching TRBD1 (5 bases). This CDR3 is built from 14 residues. Germline CDR1 reads MNHNY; CDR2 reads SVGAGI (reference sequence). Trimming left V 0 bases short and J 11 bases short, with 13 bases between. DNA for the CDR3: TGTGCCAGCAGTTACTCTGGGTCTTCAGGGAAACTGTTTTTT. Translated: CASSYSGSSGKLFF.

The chain couples TRBV13 to TRBJ2-1, with 8 bases identical to TRBD1. The CDR3 contains 15 residues. Germline V gene data show CDR1 as PRHDT and CDR2 as FYEKMQ (reference sequence). Losses at the gene ends were 4 bases for V and 8 bases for J; bases not matched to a gene: 10. The CDR3 region has the DNA TGTGCCAGCAGCTCGAGCCAAAGGACAGGGTATGAGCAGTTCTTC. This gives the protein CASSSSQRTGYEQFF.

This clone was seen just once. The chain recombines TRBV10-3 with TRBJ1-1; unclear D gene. The germline gives CDR1 ENHRY, CDR2 SYGVKD. This CDR3 has 13 amino acids. The V end lost 3 bases, the J end lost 1 base, and 6 bases lay between the germline ends. CDR3: CAISEIGNTEAFF. The DNA of the CDR3 is TGTGCCATCAGTGAAATAGGGAACACTGAAGCTTTCTTT.

This clone has a single count. V and J are TRBV5-6 and TRBJ1-1; 7 bases are a match to TRBD1. The germline CDR1 and CDR2 sequences are SGHDT and YYEEEE. This CDR3 region has 15 residues. With V trimmed by 4 bases and J by 4 bases, 10 bases remained unmatched. CDR3 sequence: CASSQAGAGGTEAFF. The CDR3 coding sequence is TGTGCCAGCAGCCAGGCGGGGGCAGGGGGCACTGAAGCTTTCTTT.

This chain uses TRBV7-3 with TRBJ2-5; 8 bases map to TRBD1. Germline V gene sequence: CDR1 SGHTA, CDR2 FQGTGA. The CDR3 contains 13 residues. The junction had 4 bases not matched to a gene; V was cut back by 6 bases and J by 4 bases. The CDR3 DNA reads as TGTGCCAGCAGTTCAGACAGGGGAGAGACCCAGTACTTC. This translates into CASSSDRGETQYF.

The chain couples TRBV7-2 to TRBJ2-7; D uncertain. CDR1 and CDR2 from the germline V gene are SGHTA and FQGNSA. The CDR3 loop spans 12 amino acids. V lost 5 bases and J 3 bases, leaving 8 bases between the germline ends. CDR3 in amino acids: CASSQNDYEQYF. The DNA of the CDR3 is TGTGCCAGCAGCCAGAACGACTACGAGCAGTACTTC.

V and J are TRBV27 and TRBJ2-3; D assignment may be TRBD1 or TRBD2 (5 bases each). Trimming pared 3 bases from V and 5 bases from J, leaving 12 bases between. This CDR3 contains 14 residues. Germline CDR1 reads MNHEY; CDR2 reads SMNVEV (reference sequence). The CDR3 here is CASSLDARGDTQYF. The CDR3, as DNA: TGTGCCAGCAGTTTGGACGCGAGGGGAGATACGCAGTATTTT.

The genes are TRBV27 and TRBJ1-5; 7 bases agree with TRBD1. J gave up 6 bases and V 3 bases, and 8 bases lay outside the gene matches. Per the germline V gene, CDR1 is MNHEY and CDR2 is SMNVEV (reference sequence). The CDR3 sequence is 15 residues long. Here the CDR3 reads CASSFGSGGSQPQHF. The CDR3 bases are TGTGCCAGCAGTTTTGGATCAGGGGGAAGTCAGCCCCAGCATTTT.

The rearrangement uses TRBV4-3 and TRBJ2-7; 8 positions agree with TRBD1. Germline loops: CDR1 LGHNA, CDR2 YSLEER. Germline trimming cut 2 bases from V and 0 bases from J; bases unmatched to any gene: 18. This CDR3 region has 20 residues. The CDR3 spells CASSQYQPGTGWISSYEQYF. In DNA form, the CDR3 reads TGCGCCAGCAGCCAATATCAACCCGGGACAGGTTGGATCAGCTCCTACGAGCAGTACTTC.

This sequence joins TRBV7-2 and TRBJ2-3; TRBD2 matches at 10 bases. After removal of 6 bases from V and 6 bases from J, the junction contained 12 bases not matched to a gene. The CDR3 length is 16 residues. Germline V gene data show CDR1 as SGHTA and CDR2 as FQGNSA. This chain's CDR3 is CASRWSSSGGTDTQYF. As DNA, the CDR3 is TGTGCCAGCAGATGGTCATCTAGCGGGGGTACGGATACGCAGTATTTT.

The rearrangement uses TRBV5-1 and TRBJ2-4; D gene uncertain. The V gene's germline CDR1 is SGHRS and CDR2 YFSETQ. The CDR3 has 13 residues. The ends were cut back, 4 bases at V and 5 bases at J, with 10 bases in the middle. Here the CDR3 reads CASSPGLENIQYF. CDR3 sequence (DNA): TGCGCCAGCAGCCCCGGCCTGGAAAACATTCAGTACTTC.

The genes are TRBV30 and TRBJ1-3; the D gene is possibly TRBD1 (5 bases). V was trimmed by 4 bases and J by 0 bases, leaving 13 bases between them. The CDR3 loop spans 15 amino acids. CDR1 GTSNPN and CDR2 SVGIG come from the germline V gene (reference sequence). CDR3 loop: CAWTVGRSSGNTIYF. DNA for the CDR3: TGTGCCTGGACTGTGGGACGGTCCTCTGGAAACACCATATATTTT. Full variable domain (outside the CDR3, taken from reference TRBV30 and TRBJ1-3): SQTIHQWPATLVQPVGSPLSLECTVEGTSNPNLYWYRQAAGRGLQLLFYSVGIGQISSEVPQNLSASRPQDRQFILSSKKLLLSDSGFYLCAWTVGRSSGNTIYFGEGSWLTVV.

The chain is built from TRBV19 and TRBJ1-2, with a weak D call TRBD1 (6 bases). This CDR3 contains 14 residues. V lost 6 bases to trimming and J lost 3 bases, with 14 bases between them. The V gene's germline CDR1 is LNHDA and CDR2 SQIVND (reference sequence). CDR3 protein: CASSRRRQDYGYTF. The CDR3 DNA reads TGTGCCAGTAGCCGCAGGAGACAGGACTATGGCTACACCTTC.

Only a few counts were recorded for this clone. This chain joins TRBV6-5 and TRBJ2-7, with TRBD1 matching 9 bases. Germline assignment: CDR1 MNHEY and CDR2 SVGAGI. The CDR3 contains 14 residues. V lost 5 bases to trimming and J lost 6 bases; unmatched junction nucleotides: 8. The CDR3 loop is CASSPGQGLSEQYF. The CDR3 DNA reads TGTGCCAGCAGTCCGGGACAGGGTTTGAGCGAGCAGTACTTC.

The CDR3 reads CATSTPLQETQYF. The CDR3 DNA sequence: TGTGCCACCAGCACCCCGCTCCAAGAGACCCAGTACTTC. This chain joins TRBV15 and TRBJ2-5; D ambiguous. Germline CDR1 is LNHNV and CDR2 is YYDKDF (reference sequence). Trimming pared 4 bases from V and 1 base from J, leaving 7 bases between. There are 13 residues in the CDR3.

This chain links TRBV6-5 with TRBJ1-1, with D possibly TRBD1 on 5 matching bases. Per the germline V gene, CDR1 is MNHEY and CDR2 is SVGAGI. The CDR3 extends over 12 amino acids. Trimming pared 4 bases from V and 5 bases from J, leaving 8 bases between. This CDR3 is CASSFAGTEAFF. For the CDR3, the DNA is TGTGCCAGCAGTTTCGCAGGGACTGAAGCTTTCTTT.

The chain uses TRBV27 and TRBJ1-2; maybe TRBD1 (6 bases). The CDR3 extends over 13 amino acids. The germline gives CDR1 MNHEY, CDR2 SMNVEV (reference sequence). Trimming stripped 5 bases from V and 8 bases from J, with 15 bases between. Here the CDR3 reads CASSPQGQLGYTF. In nucleotides, the CDR3 is TGTGCCAGCAGTCCCCAAGGACAGTTAGGCTACACCTTC.

V gene TRBV5-6 combines with J gene TRBJ2-7; D may correspond to TRBD1 or TRBD2 (6 bases each). The CDR3 has 11 residues. Germline-derived CDR1 and CDR2 are SGHDT and YYEEEE. V lost 4 bases to trimming and J lost 7 bases, with 9 bases between them. Here the CDR3 DNA reads TGTGCCAGCAGCGCGGGGACAGAGCAGTACTTC. Protein sequence: CASSAGTEQYF.

In its sample, this clone was seen a few times. V usage is TRBV7-9 and J usage is TRBJ2-2, with D tentatively TRBD1 (7 bases). The CDR3 runs to 16 residues. The germline CDR1 and CDR2 sequences are SEHNR and FQNEAQ (reference sequence). The ends were cut back, 8 bases at V and 5 bases at J, with 21 bases in the middle. The CDR3 is CASGGPGTARTGELFF. In DNA form, the CDR3 reads TGTGCCAGCGGAGGGCCCGGGACAGCAAGGACCGGGGAGCTGTTTTTT.

The chain employs TRBV2 and TRBJ1-3; tentatively, D is TRBD1 (5 bases). The germline gives CDR1 SNHLY, CDR2 FYNNEI. The CDR3 sequence is 18 residues long. The V end was cut by 5 bases, the J end by 0 bases, with 20 bases between. CDR3 in amino acids: CASSWSGGADFSGNTIYF. CDR3 DNA: TGTGCCAGCAGTTGGAGTGGTGGGGCGGACTTCTCTGGAAACACCATATATTTT.

CDR3 loop: CASRSGQGAEAFF. The CDR3 bases are TGCGCCAGCAGATCAGGACAGGGGGCTGAAGCTTTCTTT. The J gene is TRBJ1-1, the V gene TRBV5-1, with 10 bases fitting TRBD1. This CDR3 region has 13 residues. CDR1 is SGHRS, CDR2 YFSETQ, per germline. V gave up 5 bases and J gave up 6 bases; unmatched junction bases: 4.